The rows below give T cell receptor beta chains drawn from one sample of a study of blood T cell repertoires in COVID-19. Data came from immunoSEQ multiplex PCR; TCRdb stores just in-frame clones and leaves some out. Here the sample spans 160,000 or so clones, 81% being singletons. Source material: PBMCs or T cells enriched from blood (not recorded which). These receptor sequences come from a woman in her thirties or forties with acute COVID-19. CDR3s include the opening cysteine and the closing phenylalanine or tryptophan. The order of the fields is J gene, V gene, D gene, clone size, CDR3 protein, CDR3 DNA. A D gene is named only where the DNA matches it firmly. A clone size is listed for some rows: how often the clone was seen (once, few, many), or a class if it is expanded.

j_call: TRBJ2-2; v_call: TRBV7-8; d_call: NA; clone_size: NA; cdr3_aa: CASSPWEASTGELFF; cdr3_nt: TGTGCCAGCAGCCCCTGGGAGGCGAGCACCGGGGAGCTGTTTTTT
j_call: TRBJ2-1; v_call: TRBV19; d_call: NA; clone_size: NA; cdr3_aa: CASSISAGNEQFF; cdr3_nt: TGTGCCAGTAGTATATCGGCGGGGAATGAGCAGTTCTTC
j_call: TRBJ2-3; v_call: TRBV13; d_call: TRBD2; clone_size: NA; cdr3_aa: CASSFGSGITDTQYF; cdr3_nt: TGTGCCAGCAGCTTCGGTAGCGGGATAACAGATACGCAGTATTTT
j_call: TRBJ1-1; v_call: TRBV28; d_call: TRBD1; clone_size: NA; cdr3_aa: CASTTLPGQGANTEAFF; cdr3_nt: TGTGCCAGCACAACTCTACCGGGACAGGGGGCGAACACTGAAGCTTTCTTT
j_call: TRBJ2-5; v_call: TRBV24-1; d_call: TRBD1; clone_size: NA; cdr3_aa: CATSDPGQGAGGETQYF; cdr3_nt: TGTGCCACCAGTGATCCAGGACAGGGGGCCGGGGGGGAGACCCAGTACTTC
j_call: TRBJ2-2; v_call: TRBV9; d_call: NA; clone_size: NA; cdr3_aa: CASSVEIGGNTGELFF; cdr3_nt: TGTGCCAGCAGCGTCGAGATCGGTGGGAACACCGGGGAGCTGTTTTTT
j_call: TRBJ1-1; v_call: TRBV27; d_call: NA; clone_size: once; cdr3_aa: CASSSQGSHTEAFF; cdr3_nt: TGTGCCAGCAGTTCACAGGGATCGCACACTGAAGCTTTCTTT
j_call: TRBJ1-1; v_call: TRBV19; d_call: NA; clone_size: NA; cdr3_aa: CASSPPLGRPYTEAFF; cdr3_nt: TGTGCCAGTAGTCCCCCGTTGGGCAGACCTTACACTGAAGCTTTCTTT
j_call: TRBJ2-5; v_call: TRBV7-2; d_call: TRBD2; clone_size: once; cdr3_aa: CASSLWTSGEEETQYF; cdr3_nt: TGTGCCAGCAGCTTATGGACTAGCGGGGAGGAAGAGACCCAGTACTTC
j_call: TRBJ2-1; v_call: TRBV7-6; d_call: TRBD2; clone_size: NA; cdr3_aa: CASSLTTSGYNEQFF; cdr3_nt: TGTGCCAGCAGCTTAACGACTAGCGGATACAATGAGCAGTTCTTC
j_call: TRBJ2-7; v_call: TRBV29-1; d_call: NA; clone_size: NA; cdr3_aa: CSVGWGHEQYF; cdr3_nt: TGCAGCGTTGGGTGGGGCCACGAGCAGTACTTC
j_call: TRBJ1-1; v_call: TRBV6-5; d_call: NA; clone_size: NA; cdr3_aa: CASITGRSTEAFF; cdr3_nt: TGTGCCAGCATAACTGGTCGGAGCACTGAAGCTTTCTTT
j_call: TRBJ1-1; v_call: TRBV6-5; d_call: NA; clone_size: NA; cdr3_aa: CASSSLVTKQAFF; cdr3_nt: TGTGCCAGCAGTTCCTTAGTTACCAAACAAGCTTTCTTT